Listed below are T cell receptor beta chains from one sample, sequenced in a study of blood T cell repertoires in COVID-19. The method was immunoSEQ multiplex PCR; TCRdb's version includes in-frame clones alone and lacks a portion of them. Among 200,000 to 250,000 clones listed, 65% to 90% were seen once. Sequences were obtained from PBMCs or T cells enriched from blood (not recorded which). Source of these receptors: a woman in her fifties or sixties with acute COVID-19. CDR3s include the opening cysteine and the closing phenylalanine or tryptophan. The D gene is left open where the match is weak. A row's size may be missing; if present it is once, few, many or a size class.

V,D,J,size,CDR3,DNA
TRBV6-5,NA,TRBJ1-3,NA,CASRDGLSGNTIYF,TGTGCCAGCAGGGACGGACTCTCTGGAAACACCATATATTTT
TRBV15,NA,TRBJ1-4,once,CATSRAGNNEKLFF,TGTGCCACCAGCAGAGCAGGCAATAATGAAAAACTGTTTTTT
TRBV29-1,TRBD1,TRBJ1-2,NA,CSVGEGGSYGYTF,TGCAGCGTTGGTGAAGGGGGCTCCTATGGCTACACCTTC
TRBV7-9,TRBD2,TRBJ2-5,NA,CASSLTSGGARETQYF,TGTGCCAGCAGCTTAACTAGCGGGGGGGCCCGGGAGACCCAGTACTTC
TRBV20-1,NA,TRBJ1-2,NA,CSARDPPSYTF,TGCAGTGCTAGAGATCCCCCATCCTACACCTTC
TRBV7-2,NA,TRBJ1-4,NA,CASRRIGAGANEKLFF,TGTGCCAGCAGACGTATCGGGGCAGGGGCCAATGAAAAACTGTTTTTT
TRBV7-2,NA,TRBJ2-1,NA,CASSTSRTHNSRNEQFF,TGTGCCAGCAGCACTAGCCGGACGCACAATTCTAGAAATGAGCAGTTCTTC
TRBV10-3,NA,TRBJ1-5,NA,CAISESGPNQPQHF,TGTGCCATCAGTGAGTCGGGGCCCAATCAGCCCCAGCATTTT
TRBV29-1,NA,TRBJ2-1,NA,CSVVGYNEQFF,TGCAGCGTTGTCGGTTACAATGAGCAGTTCTTC
TRBV7-2,NA,TRBJ1-1,NA,CASSLVFGLVNTEAFF,TGTGCCAGCAGCTTAGTGTTCGGTTTGGTGAACACTGAAGCTTTCTTT
TRBV5-6,TRBD1,TRBJ2-5,NA,CASSLLTQGVLETQYF,TGTGCCAGCAGCTTGCTAACTCAGGGGGTGTTGGAGACCCAGTACTTC
TRBV4-3,NA,TRBJ2-2,once,CASSQLTGLGGELFF,TGCGCCAGCAGCCAGCTTACAGGGCTGGGCGGGGAGCTGTTTTTT
TRBV20-1,NA,TRBJ2-5,NA,CSASFLTNSQETQYF,TGCAGTGCTAGTTTTCTTACCAACTCCCAAGAGACCCAGTACTTC
TRBV15,NA,TRBJ1-5,once,CATSRGKERQQPQHF,TGTGCCACCAGCAGAGGAAAGGAAAGACAGCAGCCCCAGCATTTT
TRBV7-8,TRBD2,TRBJ2-7,few,CASTQTSGIVYEQYF,TGTGCCAGCACCCAGACTAGCGGGATTGTCTACGAGCAGTACTTC
TRBV11-2,TRBD2,TRBJ2-1,NA,CASSWGLAAYNEQFF,TGTGCCAGCAGTTGGGGACTAGCGGCCTACAATGAGCAGTTCTTC
TRBV15,NA,TRBJ2-3,NA,CATSRDAGRDTQYF,TGTGCCACCAGCAGAGATGCGGGACGCGATACGCAGTATTTT
TRBV6-5,TRBD1,TRBJ2-7,NA,CASRDLTGRTYEQYF,TGTGCCAGCAGAGATCTGACAGGGCGAACCTACGAGCAGTACTTC
TRBV27,TRBD1,TRBJ2-6,NA,CASRSGTGFSGANVLTF,TGTGCCAGCAGATCCGGGACAGGGTTTTCTGGGGCCAACGTCCTGACTTTC
TRBV7-2,TRBD2,TRBJ2-1,NA,CASTVQRGYNEQFF,TGTGCCAGCACCGTCCAGCGGGGATACAATGAGCAGTTCTTC
TRBV5-1,TRBD1,TRBJ2-7,NA,CASSLGGQGSYEQYF,TGCGCCAGCAGCTTGGGTGGACAGGGGTCCTACGAGCAGTACTTC
TRBV5-4,TRBD2,TRBJ2-7,few,CASSPGGGASYEQYF,TGTGCCAGCAGCCCCGGGGGGGGCGCCTCCTACGAGCAGTACTTC
TRBV7-2,NA,TRBJ1-5,NA,CASSPKGAGEAQPQHF,TGTGCCAGCAGCCCGAAGGGAGCAGGGGAAGCTCAGCCCCAGCATTTT
TRBV5-1,TRBD1,TRBJ2-2,NA,CASSSGTVNTGELFF,TGCGCCAGCAGCTCCGGGACAGTTAACACCGGGGAGCTGTTTTTT
TRBV19,NA,TRBJ1-2,NA,CASTSGSGNYGYTF,TGTGCCAGTACCTCAGGTTCGGGAAACTATGGCTACACCTTC
TRBV28,NA,TRBJ2-5,NA,CASSTPSVETQYF,TGTGCCAGCAGCACCCCCTCGGTTGAGACCCAGTACTTC
TRBV7-2,NA,TRBJ1-2,once,CASSSVGAVFGYTF,TGTGCCAGCAGCTCAGTAGGGGCAGTATTTGGCTACACCTTC
TRBV15,NA,TRBJ2-7,once,CATSRDHTYYEQYF,TGTGCCACCAGCAGAGATCACACATACTACGAGCAGTACTTC
TRBV5-1,TRBD1,TRBJ1-2,few,CASFIWGWVGTGVYGYTF,TGCGCCAGCTTTATCTGGGGTTGGGTGGGGACAGGAGTCTATGGCTACACCTTC
TRBV29-1,TRBD1,TRBJ1-2,NA,CSVEAPVKQGVPYGYTF,TGCAGCGTTGAAGCCCCGGTGAAACAGGGGGTCCCCTATGGCTACACCTTC
TRBV7-9,TRBD1,TRBJ1-1,few,CASSFPGGTEAFF,TGTGCCAGCAGTTTCCCAGGGGGCACTGAAGCTTTCTTT
TRBV7-3,NA,TRBJ2-3,NA,CASSSQGDTQYF,TGTGCCAGCAGCTCCCAGGGGGATACGCAGTATTTT
TRBV4-1,NA,TRBJ2-6,NA,CASGGAQSSGANVLTF,TGCGCCAGCGGGGGCGCACAAAGCTCTGGGGCCAACGTCCTGACTTTC